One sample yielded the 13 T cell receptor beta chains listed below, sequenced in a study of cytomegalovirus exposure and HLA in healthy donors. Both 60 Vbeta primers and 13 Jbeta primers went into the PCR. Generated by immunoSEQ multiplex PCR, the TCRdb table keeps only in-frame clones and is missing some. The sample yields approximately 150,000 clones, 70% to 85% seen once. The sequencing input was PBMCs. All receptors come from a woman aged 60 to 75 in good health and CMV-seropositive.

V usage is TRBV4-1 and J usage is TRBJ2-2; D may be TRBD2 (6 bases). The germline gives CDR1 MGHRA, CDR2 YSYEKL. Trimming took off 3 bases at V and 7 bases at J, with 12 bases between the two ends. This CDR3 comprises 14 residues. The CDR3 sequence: CASSQGGAVGELFF. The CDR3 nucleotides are TGCGCCAGCAGCCAGGGCGGGGCTGTCGGGGAGCTGTTTTTT.

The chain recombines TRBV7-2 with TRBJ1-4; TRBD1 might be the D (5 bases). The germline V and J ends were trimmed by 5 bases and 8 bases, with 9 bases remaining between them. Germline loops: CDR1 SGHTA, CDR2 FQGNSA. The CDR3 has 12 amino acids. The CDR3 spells CASSPDREKLFF. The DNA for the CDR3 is TGTGCCAGCAGCCCCGACAGAGAAAAACTGTTTTTT.

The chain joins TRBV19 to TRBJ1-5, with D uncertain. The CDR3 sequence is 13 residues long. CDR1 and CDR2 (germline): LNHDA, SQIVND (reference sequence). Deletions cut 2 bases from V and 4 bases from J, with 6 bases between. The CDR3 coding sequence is TGTGCCAGTAGTATAATCGGGAATCAGCCCCAGCATTTT. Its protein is CASSIIGNQPQHF. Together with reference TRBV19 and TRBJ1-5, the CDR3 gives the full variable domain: DGGITQSPKYLFRKEGQNVTLSCEQNLNHDAMYWYRQDPGQGLRLIYYSQIVNDFQKGDIAEGYSVSREKKESFPLTVTSAQKNPTAFYLCASSIIGNQPQHFGDGTRLSIL.

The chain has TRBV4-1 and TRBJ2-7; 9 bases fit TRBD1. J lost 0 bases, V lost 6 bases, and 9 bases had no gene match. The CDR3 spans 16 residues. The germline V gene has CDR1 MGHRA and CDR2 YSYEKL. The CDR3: CASRPGQGSLSYEQYF. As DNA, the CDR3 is TGCGCCAGCAGACCGGGACAGGGTTCACTCTCCTACGAGCAGTACTTC.

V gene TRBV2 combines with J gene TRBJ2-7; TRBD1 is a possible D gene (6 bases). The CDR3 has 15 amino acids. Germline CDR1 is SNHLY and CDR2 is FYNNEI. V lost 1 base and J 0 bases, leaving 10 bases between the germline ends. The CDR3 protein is CASSEEGQPSYEQYF. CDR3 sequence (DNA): TGTGCCAGCAGTGAAGAGGGACAACCCTCCTACGAGCAGTACTTC.

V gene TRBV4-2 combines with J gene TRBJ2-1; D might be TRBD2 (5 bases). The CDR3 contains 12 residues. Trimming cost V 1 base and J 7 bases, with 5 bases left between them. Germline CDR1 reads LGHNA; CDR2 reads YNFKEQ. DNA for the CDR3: TGTGCCAGCAGCCAAGGGGAGAATGAGCAGTTCTTC. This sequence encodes CASSQGENEQFF.

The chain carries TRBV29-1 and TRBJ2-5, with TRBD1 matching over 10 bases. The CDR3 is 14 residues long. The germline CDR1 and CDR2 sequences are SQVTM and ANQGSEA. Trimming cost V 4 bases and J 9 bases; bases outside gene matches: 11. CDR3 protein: CSVARDRGRRAQYF. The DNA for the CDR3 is TGCAGCGTTGCCCGGGACAGGGGTCGGAGGGCCCAGTACTTC.

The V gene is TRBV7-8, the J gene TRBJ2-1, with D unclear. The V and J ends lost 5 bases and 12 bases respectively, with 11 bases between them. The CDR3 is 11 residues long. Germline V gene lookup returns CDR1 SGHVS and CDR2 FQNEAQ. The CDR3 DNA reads TGTGCCAGCAGCATCCGATCGGGGCAGTTCTTC. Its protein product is CASSIRSGQFF.

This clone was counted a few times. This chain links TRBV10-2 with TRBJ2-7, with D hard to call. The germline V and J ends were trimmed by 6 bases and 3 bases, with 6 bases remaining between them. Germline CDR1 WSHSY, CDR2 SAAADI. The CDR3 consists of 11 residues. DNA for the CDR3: TGCGCCAGCAGCGCCTACTACGAGCAGTACTTC. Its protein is CASSAYYEQYF.

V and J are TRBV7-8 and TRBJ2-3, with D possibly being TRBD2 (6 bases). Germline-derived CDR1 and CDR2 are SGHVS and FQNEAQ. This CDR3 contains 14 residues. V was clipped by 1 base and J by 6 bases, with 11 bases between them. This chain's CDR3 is CASSLVGEEDTQYF. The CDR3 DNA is TGTGCCAGCAGCTTAGTGGGGGAGGAGGATACGCAGTATTTT.

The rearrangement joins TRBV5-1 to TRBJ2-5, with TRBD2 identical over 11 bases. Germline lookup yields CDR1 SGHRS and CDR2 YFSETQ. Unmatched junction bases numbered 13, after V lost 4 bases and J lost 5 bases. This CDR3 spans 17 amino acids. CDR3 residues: CASSQALLAGVGETQYF. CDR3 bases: TGCGCCAGCAGCCAGGCATTACTAGCGGGAGTAGGGGAGACCCAGTACTTC.

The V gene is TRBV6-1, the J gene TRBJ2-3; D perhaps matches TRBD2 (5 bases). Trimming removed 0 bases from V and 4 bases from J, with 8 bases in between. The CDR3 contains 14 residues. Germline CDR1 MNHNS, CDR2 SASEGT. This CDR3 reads CASSEALAPDTQYF. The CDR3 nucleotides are TGTGCCAGCAGTGAAGCGCTAGCCCCAGATACGCAGTATTTT.

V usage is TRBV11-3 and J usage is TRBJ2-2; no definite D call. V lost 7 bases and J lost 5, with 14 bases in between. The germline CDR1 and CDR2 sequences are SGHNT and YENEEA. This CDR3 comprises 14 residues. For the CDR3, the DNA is TGTGCCAGCACCCCCCCCGGTCTAACCGGGGAGCTGTTTTTT. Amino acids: CASTPPGLTGELFF. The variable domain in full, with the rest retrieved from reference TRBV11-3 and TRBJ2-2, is EAGVVQSPRYKIIEKKQPVAFWCNPISGHNTLYWYLQNLGQGPELLIRYENEEAVDDSQLPKDRFSAERLKGVDSTLKIQPAELGDSAVYLCASTPPGLTGELFFGEGSRLTVL.